A selection of T cell receptor beta chains follows, all from one sample in a study of T-cell memory formation after mild COVID-19. MiXCR was run by TCRdb on the 5' RACE reads, yielding one entry per CDR3 protein. The sample lists some 450,000 distinct CDR3 sequences; roughly 18% were seen once. What was sequenced was PBMCs or a T cell subset sorted from them (not recorded which). The receptor source for this set is a man in his late teens or twenties who had mild COVID-19 (a few samples of this study predate the infection). Cell type and time point are not known. Each CDR3 is given without its conserved first and last residue.

V gene	J gene	CDR3 protein
TRBV7-2	TRBJ2-3	ASSSLGGDTDTQY
TRBV20-1	TRBJ1-5	SAGTTGAALRQPQH
TRBV7-8	TRBJ2-5	ASSFRRRTLPGETQY
TRBV6-2/TRBV6-3	TRBJ1-5	ASSRPLTGRRAFSNQPQH
TRBV2	TRBJ1-1	ASTKHGTGVDTEAF
TRBV12-3/TRBV12-4	TRBJ2-3	ASILNTGGFDTQY
TRBV4-1	TRBJ1-5	ASSQHRDTNQPQH
TRBV28	TRBJ1-3	ASSSIGQGSATIY
TRBV18	TRBJ1-2	ASSRAGTGLYGYT
TRBV5-5	TRBJ2-5	ASSSGGSKETQY
TRBV7-2	TRBJ2-5	ASSLVARGDHETQY
TRBV5-1	TRBJ1-2	ASSLRTGEGSPHYGYT
TRBV20-1	TRBJ2-1	SASRTGGPYNEQF
TRBV5-4	TRBJ2-2	ASSGLGPGELF
TRBV11-2	TRBJ2-7	ASSAPTVPGPQLYEQY
TRBV7-9	TRBJ2-2	ASSQDENTGELF
TRBV5-5	TRBJ2-1	ASRLAGGRYNEQF
TRBV9	TRBJ2-2	ASSVDLGLGTGELF
TRBV6-6	TRBJ1-5	ASRVSNQPQH
TRBV5-1	TRBJ2-3	ASSFAPGLAGDTQY
TRBV3-1	TRBJ2-1	ASSQEHQPYNEQF
TRBV7-2	TRBJ2-7	ASSFQGKNYEQY
TRBV10-3	TRBJ1-2	AIKSVEANYGYT
TRBV28	TRBJ1-1	ASSLIDAVGTEAF
TRBV5-4	TRBJ1-1	ASSPPQGRNTEAF
TRBV7-9	TRBJ1-2	ASSPPGHLLYGYT
TRBV7-2	TRBJ1-2	ASSLVTGGYYGYT
TRBV4-2	TRBJ2-2	ASSRMTGGDYTGELF
TRBV4-1	TRBJ2-7	ASKVAGGPYEQY
TRBV5-1	TRBJ2-5	ASSLQGQTSAQY
TRBV20-1	TRBJ2-1	SARDRGLTYNEQF
TRBV7-2	TRBJ1-5	ASSWGVGQYQPQH
TRBV5-1	TRBJ1-6	ASSLVSGAKSPLH
TRBV4-1	TRBJ2-2	ASSPRQAVLANTGELF
TRBV14	TRBJ2-1	ASSQLGHGYNEQF
TRBV7-6	TRBJ2-5	ASNPWSGRQETQY
TRBV7-9	TRBJ2-1	ASSPTLIGEQF
TRBV7-3	TRBJ2-3	ASSFMGGREDTQY